The entry below describes one T cell receptor (beta chain). This clone occurred a few times. Its antigen remains unidentified. Qualities for individual bases were not recorded, and no much larger clone is one base off. TCRbeta CDR3 regions were amplified from genomic DNA using the immunoSEQ Assay, a bias-controlled multiplex PCR. The authors processed their data as follows. The number of nucleated cells in each sample was estimated by amplification of reference gene primers within the assay. To quantify the absolute abundance of each unique TCRbeta CDR3 rearrangement, sequence reads were collapsed and filtered. For each sample, productive Simpson clonality was calculated by taking the square root of Simpson's diversity index across productive rearrangements. The clones in this table, taken by TCRdb from immuneACCESS, are in-frame only. Not every clone is retained; where verified, under half of the shortfall comes from an unresolved V gene, and the cause of the rest is unknown. The V and J calls and clone size come from that table; D and trimming were worked out from the DNA. This sample is represented by roughly 250,000 clones; roughly four fifths of them were singletons. About 3.8% of the sample is held by the ten biggest clonotypes.

The CDR3 runs 15 residues from the cysteine to the phenylalanine. The read is trimmed to its CDR3 DNA, 45 bases read in frame from base 1. Unmatched junction bases come to 2, with V trimmed by 3 bases and J by 6 bases. According to the germline V gene, CDR1 reads KGHSH and CDR2 reads LQKENI. The record originates from a study of blood T cell repertoires in COVID-19 (TCRdb year 2020). Describing the broader study: The collaborator samples originated in the United States, Italy and Spain and spanned the acute and convalescent phases of COVID-19. The prospective study material was composed of cDNA or gDNA derived from T cells, B-cell-depleted T cells, or PBMCs. The dataset comprised deeply sampled blood TCRbeta repertoires from subjects exposed to, actively infected with, or recovered from COVID-19. The repertoires were released in a freely available public database intended as a resource for research on the immune response to SARS-CoV-2. Samples came from the ongoing ImmuneRACE study (first 160 participants) plus 1,254 subjects from 6 global collaborators. Sample metadata almost always included a de-identified subject ID, COVID-19 status, age in years and sex. Where available, HLA class I and class II types were obtained from metadata supplied by the sample provider rather than from assay-based typing. What the work shows at the level of the full study, not this receptor alone: Clinical and demographic metadata were provided uncurated, with the amount varying by source and participant.

Enrolling through a virtual design, the prospective study's participants ranged in age from roughly 18 to 95 years and lived across 20 to 30 United States geographic areas. Cohort assignment in the prospective study relied on participant-reported clinical history from a screening survey and a study questionnaire. Exposed participants had been in contact, within 2 weeks of entering the study, with a person who had a PCR-confirmed or clinician-diagnosed case of COVID-19. In the prospective study, mobile phlebotomists collected whole blood, serum and a nasopharyngeal or oropharyngeal swab from each participant. Additional blood draws and questionnaires over a roughly two-month period could optionally be provided by prospective study participants. Before DNA extraction, prospective study blood samples were shipped either frozen or at room temperature.

The receptor was isolated from a woman between 35 and 50 years old who had been exposed to COVID-19. The chain is encoded by TRBV18 joined to TRBJ2-1, with TRBD2 identical over 13 junction bases. The sequencing input was PBMCs or T cells enriched from blood (not recorded which). The nucleotide sequence is TGTGCCAGCTCACCCGGACTAGCGGGGGCCAATGAGCAGTTCTTC. Protein translation: CASSPGLAGANEQFF.